This T cell receptor (beta chain) was identified in a study of cytomegalovirus exposure and HLA in healthy donors. Overall study: Tens of millions of unique TCR sequences came from HLA-typed donors in an early release. Genetic ancestry analysis placed around 76% of the approximately 400 donors that were genotyped in the Caucasian-associated cluster.

The sample holds a few counts of this clone. Primers included in the PCR were 60 Vbeta and 13 Jbeta primers. Libraries were prepared by immunoSEQ multiplex PCR; TCRdb keeps only in-frame clonotypes and omits some of them. The table has approximately 120,000 clones, more than 65% seen once. The CDR3 consists of 14 residues. V was pared by 1 base and J by 7 bases, with 10 bases between. From germline, CDR1 is SGHTA and CDR2 FQGNSA. Sequenced sample: PBMCs. The clonotype was recovered from a woman aged 60-75 years in good health and CMV-seropositive. The chain is built from TRBV7-2 and TRBJ2-2; D is unclear. CDR3 sequence (DNA): TGTGCCAGCAGCTTAGGCGGAATGGGCGGGGAGCTGTTTTTT. Its translation: CASSLGGMGGELFF.